The present entry profiles one T cell receptor (beta chain) with its context. This entry comes from a study of blood T cell repertoires in COVID-19. About the study: Both acute and convalescent COVID-19 samples were obtained from the United States, Italy and Spain.

Libraries were prepared by immunoSEQ multiplex PCR; TCRdb keeps only in-frame clonotypes and omits some of them. The repertoire holds over 80,000 clones, with roughly 84% as singletons. The germline V gene encodes CDR1 MNHEY and CDR2 SMNVEV (reference sequence). The CDR3 sequence is 16 residues long. J lost 3 bases, V lost 6 bases, and 9 bases had no gene match. Material for sequencing was peripheral blood. The genes are TRBV27 and TRBJ1-5, with 9 bases identical to TRBD1. This clonotype was obtained from a woman older than 75 with acute or convalescent COVID-19. The CDR3 DNA reads as TGTGCCAGCAGCCCTTTCGGGACAGGGTCCAATCAGCCCCAGCATTTT. It yields the protein CASSPFGTGSNQPQHF.